The 7 T cell receptor beta chains given below trace back to one sample, sequenced in a study of blood T cell repertoires in COVID-19 (dated by TCRdb to about 2020). Libraries came from the immunoSEQ multiplex PCR assay. TCRdb provides this immuneACCESS table in a form limited to in-frame rearrangements. Some clones are lacking; in checked studies, under half of them reflect an unresolved V gene, and why the rest are absent is not known. For this sample the table gives just over 300,000 clones, of which 87% were detected only once. 8.9% of the sample lies in the top ten. Sequencing input: PBMCs or T cells enriched from blood (not recorded which). These receptors were taken from a woman aged 18 to 35 who had recovered from COVID-19.

The gene calls are TRBV9 and TRBJ1-4, with 9 nucleotides matching TRBD1. The V gene's germline CDR1 is SGDLS and CDR2 YYNGEE. The CDR3 length is 15 residues. The junction had 3 bases not matched to a gene; V was cut back by 0 bases and J by 6 bases. In DNA, the CDR3 is TGTGCCAGCAGCGTAGGAGGACAGGGGCATGAAAAACTGTTTTTT. This codes for CASSVGGQGHEKLFF.

The chain couples TRBV3-1 (or the pseudogene TRBV3-2) to TRBJ2-7; D is perhaps TRBD2 (6 bases). The CDR3 runs 15 residues. Trimming pared 1 base from V and 4 bases from J, leaving 14 bases between. Germline lookup yields CDR1 LGHDT and CDR2 YNNKEL (reference sequence). CDR3 DNA: TGTGCCAGCAGCCAAGGAAGCGGGTGGGGGTACGAGCAGTACTTC. This translates into CASSQGSGWGYEQYF.

This chain links TRBV5-1 with TRBJ1-1; D is unclear. V shed 0 bases and J shed 1 base, with 10 bases lying between them. CDR3 length: 15 amino acids. Germline V gene sequence: CDR1 SGHRS, CDR2 YFSETQ. CDR3 DNA: TGCGCCAGCAGCTTGGGCGCGCTGCAGAACACTGAAGCTTTCTTT. Protein sequence: CASSLGALQNTEAFF.

The V and J genes are TRBV18 and TRBJ2-3; tentatively, D is TRBD2 (5 bases). The CDR3 consists of 16 residues. V gave up 2 bases and J gave up 4 bases, with 16 bases separating them. CDR1 KGHSH and CDR2 LQKENI come from the germline V gene. CDR3 sequence reads: CASSPTSGTRADTQYF. The CDR3 DNA follows: TGTGCCAGCTCACCAACGAGCGGAACACGGGCAGATACGCAGTATTTT.

This chain links TRBV6-6 with TRBJ2-7, with a weak D call TRBD2 (6 bases). Per the germline V gene, CDR1 is MNHNY and CDR2 is SVGAGI (reference sequence). The CDR3 is 14 amino acids. Trimming pared 5 bases from V and 5 bases from J, leaving 16 bases between. CDR3 in DNA: TGTGCCAGCAGTGCCCCCGCTGGGGAGGACGAGCAGTACTTC. It specifies CASSAPAGEDEQYF.

J is TRBJ1-4 and V is TRBV4-3; 7 nucleotides align to TRBD1. Germline V CDR1 and CDR2: LGHNA, YSLEER. This CDR3 has 17 amino acids. After removal of 1 base from V and 4 bases from J, the junction contained 9 bases not matched to a gene. The CDR3 sequence: CASSQGQGRGNNEKLFF. The CDR3 DNA is TGCGCCAGCAGCCAAGGACAGGGCCGGGGGAATAATGAAAAACTGTTTTTT.

The rearrangement uses TRBV6-4 and TRBJ1-1; 9 bases are a match to TRBD1. After removal of 4 bases from V and 7 bases from J, the junction contained 1 base not matched to a gene. The CDR3 is made up of 12 amino acids. Germline lookup yields CDR1 MRHNA and CDR2 SNTAGT. The CDR3 DNA sequence: TGTGCCAGCAGTGGACAGGGGGGTGAAGCTTTCTTT. Its translation is CASSGQGGEAFF.